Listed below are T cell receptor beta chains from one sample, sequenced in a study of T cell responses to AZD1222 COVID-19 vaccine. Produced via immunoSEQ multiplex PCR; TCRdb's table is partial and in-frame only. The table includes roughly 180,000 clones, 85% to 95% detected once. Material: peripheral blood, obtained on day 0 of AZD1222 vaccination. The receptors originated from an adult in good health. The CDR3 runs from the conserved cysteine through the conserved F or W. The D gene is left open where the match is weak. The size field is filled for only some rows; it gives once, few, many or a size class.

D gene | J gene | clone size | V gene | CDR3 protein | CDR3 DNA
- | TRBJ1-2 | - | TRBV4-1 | CASSPSRTHYGYTF | TGCGCCAGCAGCCCGAGCCGGACTCACTATGGCTACACCTTC
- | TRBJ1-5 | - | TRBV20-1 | CSASERRGLQPQHF | TGCAGTGCTAGTGAGCGGAGGGGACTTCAGCCCCAGCATTTT
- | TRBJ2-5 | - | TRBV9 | CASSLGPWTEETQYF | TGTGCCAGCAGCTTAGGGCCGTGGACCGAAGAGACCCAGTACTTC
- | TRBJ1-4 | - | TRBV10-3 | CAISEGQGTEKLFF | TGTGCCATCAGTGAAGGGCAGGGTACTGAAAAACTGTTTTTT
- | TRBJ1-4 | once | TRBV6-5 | CASSYSSGEKLFF | TGTGCCAGCAGTTACTCATCCGGGGAAAAACTGTTTTTT
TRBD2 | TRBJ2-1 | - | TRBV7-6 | CASSLPGTSIGEQFF | TGTGCCAGCAGCTTACCGGGGACTAGTATCGGTGAGCAGTTCTTC
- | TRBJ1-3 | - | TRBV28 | CASTSGPGNTIYF | TGTGCCAGTACTAGTGGGCCTGGAAACACCATATATTTT
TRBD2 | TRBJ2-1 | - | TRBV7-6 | CASSPSGRIYNEQFF | TGTGCCAGCAGCCCTAGCGGGAGAATCTACAATGAGCAGTTCTTC
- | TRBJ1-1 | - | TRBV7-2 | CASSSDFLNTEAFF | TGTGCCAGCAGCTCGGACTTTCTGAACACTGAAGCTTTCTTT
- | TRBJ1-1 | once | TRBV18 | CASSPPLGTEAFF | TGTGCCAGCTCACCACCCCTAGGTACTGAAGCTTTCTTT
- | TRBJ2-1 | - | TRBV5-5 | CASSLNSGRSYNEQFF | TGTGCCAGCAGCTTAAATTCAGGGAGGTCCTACAATGAGCAGTTCTTC
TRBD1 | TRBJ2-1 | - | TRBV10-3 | CAIRERESTGDDEQFF | TGTGCCATCAGGGAGAGGGAATCGACAGGGGATGATGAGCAGTTCTTC
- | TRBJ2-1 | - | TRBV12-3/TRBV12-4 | CASSLEFNEQFF | TGTGCCAGCAGTTTGGAGTTCAATGAGCAGTTCTTC
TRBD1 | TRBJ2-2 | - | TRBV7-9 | CASSLTRTGAGELFF | TGTGCCAGCAGCCTCACCCGGACAGGGGCCGGGGAGCTGTTTTTT
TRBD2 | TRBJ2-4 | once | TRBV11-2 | CASSLDSGRDIQYF | TGTGCCAGCAGCTTAGATAGCGGGAGGGACATTCAGTACTTC
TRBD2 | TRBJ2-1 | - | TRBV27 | CASSLLAGGGYNEQFF | TGTGCCAGCAGTTTATTGGCGGGCGGGGGTTACAATGAGCAGTTCTTC